These 15 T cell receptor beta chains originate from one sample sequenced in a study of T cell repertoires in cytomegalovirus infection. TCRdb analysed the reads with MiXCR anew, one entry per CDR3 protein. The sample records more than 400,000 distinct CDR3 sequences, 26% being singletons. The sequenced material came from PBMCs. The receptors come from a human donor in good health (CMV status not recorded). Some clones in this sample may be carry-over from other donors' samples.

This clonotype has only a few counts. The V and J genes are TRBV4-1 and TRBJ2-1; tentatively, D is TRBD1 or TRBD2 (5 bases each). Germline CDR1 reads MGHRA; CDR2 reads YSYEKL. This CDR3 has 16 residues. With 3 bases removed from V and 0 bases from J, the gap between germline ends came to 12 bases. The CDR3 DNA reads TGCGCCAGCAGCCAGAGCCGGGACGGCTCCTACAATGAGCAGTTCTTC. This translates into CASSQSRDGSYNEQFF.

The rearrangement joins TRBV19 to TRBJ2-2; D remains ambiguous. The V end lost 9 bases, the J end lost 0 bases, and 11 bases lay between the germline ends. Germline lookup yields CDR1 LNHDA and CDR2 SQIVND (reference sequence). The length of the CDR3 is 14 residues. The CDR3 DNA sequence: TGTGCCAGCTGCTCTGGGTCGAACACCGGGGAGCTGTTTTTT. This sequence encodes CASCSGSNTGELFF.

This clonotype has a handful of counts. The chain is built from TRBV7-8 and TRBJ2-1; 7 bases fit TRBD2. The CDR3 is 15 residues long. CDR1 is SGHVS, CDR2 FQNEAQ, per germline. The J segment lost 6 bases and the V segment lost 8 bases, leaving 13 bases of the junction unmatched. CDR3 sequence reads: CASVGGGLVGNEQFF. The CDR3 DNA reads TGTGCCAGCGTGGGGGGAGGGTTGGTGGGCAATGAGCAGTTCTTC.

V gene TRBV6-2 or TRBV6-3 combines with J gene TRBJ2-5; 7 bases align to TRBD2. The CDR3 totals 15 residues. Trimming removed 0 bases from V and 0 bases from J; junction bases left unmatched: 1. Germline lookup yields CDR1 MNHEY and CDR2 SVGEGT. The DNA of the CDR3 is TGTGCCAGCAGTTACTCGAGCGGGAACCAAGAGACCCAGTACTTC. This codes for CASSYSSGNQETQYF.

DNA of the CDR3: TGTGCCAGCAGCTTGAGGGGTTCGGACGAGCAGTACTTC. The encoded protein is CASSLRGSDEQYF. The rearrangement links TRBV5-4 to TRBJ2-7, with TRBD1 as a possible D gene (5 bases). The CDR3 sequence is 13 residues long. Trimming cost V 1 base and J 5 bases, with 10 bases left between them. Germline CDR1 reads SGHNT; CDR2 reads YYREEE (reference sequence).

The chain combines TRBV7-9 with TRBJ2-5, with D possibly matching TRBD1 (6 bases). The V end lost 2 bases, the J end lost 5 bases, and 12 bases lay between the germline ends. This CDR3 contains 14 residues. The germline CDR1 and CDR2 sequences are SEHNR and FQNEAQ (reference sequence). CDR3 loop: CASSLPQGWETQYF. CDR3 DNA: TGTGCCAGCAGCTTACCACAGGGCTGGGAGACCCAGTACTTC.

This clonotype came up many times. The rearrangement joins TRBV7-8 to TRBJ2-1, with 13 bases that match TRBD2. V shed 1 base and J 7 bases; nucleotides not matched to a gene: 10. From germline, CDR1 is SGHVS and CDR2 FQNEAQ. This CDR3 has 18 amino acids. CDR3 sequence reads: CASSLVLAGGPSGNEQFF. The CDR3 DNA reads TGTGCCAGCAGCTTAGTACTAGCGGGAGGGCCGTCCGGGAATGAGCAGTTCTTC.

This clonotype was counted only a few times. CDR3 sequence: CASSYVGKGEQFF. CDR3 bases: TGTGCCAGCAGTTATGTTGGGAAAGGCGAGCAGTTCTTC. The V call is TRBV6-5, the J call TRBJ2-1; D not certain. Trimming pared 3 bases from V and 10 bases from J, leaving 13 bases between. Per the germline V gene, CDR1 is MNHEY and CDR2 is SVGAGI. This CDR3 region has 13 residues.

The chain carries TRBV29-1 and TRBJ2-7; no definite D call. The CDR3 extends over 11 amino acids. Germline V gene lookup returns CDR1 SQVTM and CDR2 ANQGSEA. The V end was cut by 7 bases, the J end by 0 bases, with 7 bases between. CDR3 sequence: CSGGSSYEQYF. In DNA form, the CDR3 reads TGCAGCGGCGGTAGCTCCTACGAGCAGTACTTC.

This clonotype occurred many times. The rearrangement joins TRBV7-2 to TRBJ2-1; 11 bases are a match to TRBD2. Germline loops: CDR1 SGHTA, CDR2 FQGNSA. This CDR3 is 18 amino acids long. Trimming cost V 1 base and J 4 bases; bases outside gene matches: 9. CDR3 in amino acids: CASSLGLAGGKPYNEQFF. CDR3 bases: TGTGCCAGCAGCTTAGGGCTAGCGGGAGGAAAACCTTACAATGAGCAGTTCTTC.

The V call is TRBV2, the J call TRBJ2-2; TRBD2 is a possible D gene (5 bases). The CDR3 covers 18 residues. V was shortened by 0 bases and J by 0 bases, with 14 bases between the two germline ends. The V gene's germline CDR1 is SNHLY and CDR2 FYNNEI. DNA of the CDR3: TGTGCCAGCAGTGAAGCGCTCGAGGGCCTAACGAACACCGGGGAGCTGTTTTTT. Translated: CASSEALEGLTNTGELFF.

The chain carries TRBV12-5 and TRBJ1-1, with D possibly being TRBD1 (5 bases). The CDR3 covers 14 residues. Germline values: CDR1 LGHNT, CDR2 FRNRAP. The V end was cut by 4 bases, the J end by 4 bases, with 13 bases between. In DNA form, the CDR3 reads TGTGCTAGTGGTTGGGGGACCGCGGGCACTGAAGCTTTCTTT. Protein: CASGWGTAGTEAFF.

This chain joins TRBV11-3 and TRBJ2-1; 10 bases map to TRBD2. The CDR3 loop spans 18 amino acids. The trim removed 5 bases at V and 4 bases at J, leaving 14 bases unmatched. Germline V gene lookup returns CDR1 SGHNT and CDR2 YENEEA. CDR3 bases: TGTGCCAGCAGCCCTGGACTAGCGGACGCGCTGGGGTACAATGAGCAGTTCTTC. It specifies CASSPGLADALGYNEQFF.

The J gene is TRBJ1-4, the V gene TRBV13; 7 bases match TRBD1. After removal of 3 bases from V and 0 bases from J, the junction contained 10 bases not matched to a gene. Germline loops: CDR1 PRHDT, CDR2 FYEKMQ (reference sequence). This CDR3 has 18 amino acids. In DNA form, the CDR3 reads TGTGCCAGCAGCTTCCGGGACAGCGCCCTTGCAACTAATGAAAAACTGTTTTTT. This gives the protein CASSFRDSALATNEKLFF.

This clonotype was counted many times. This chain connects TRBV7-9 to TRBJ1-5, with D possibly being TRBD1 (6 bases). The germline V and J ends were trimmed by 1 base and 1 base, with 14 bases remaining between them. The CDR3 has 17 residues. Per the germline V gene, CDR1 is SEHNR and CDR2 is FQNEAQ (reference sequence). CDR3 sequence reads: CASSLVVRGRSNQPQHF. The CDR3 bases are TGTGCCAGCAGCTTAGTGGTCAGGGGTCGGAGCAATCAGCCCCAGCATTTT.